The 32 T cell receptor beta chains in this list originate from one sample, sequenced in a study of blood T cell repertoires in COVID-19. Sequencing was performed with immunoSEQ multiplex PCR; in TCRdb, only in-frame clones are kept and a portion is missing. The repertoire holds about 280,000 clones, approximately 82% seen once, with 5% in the top ten. The specimen was PBMCs or T cells enriched from blood (not recorded which). The receptors originated from a man between 35 and 55 years old who had been exposed to COVID-19.

The rearrangement links TRBV12-5 to TRBJ2-4; 10 bases line up with TRBD1. The trim removed 4 bases at V and 5 bases at J, leaving 5 bases unmatched. Germline lookup yields CDR1 LGHNT and CDR2 FRNRAP. This CDR3 has 15 amino acids. CDR3 DNA sequence: TGTGCTAGTGGTTGGATGGGGACAGGGGAAAACATTCAGTACTTC. It encodes CASGWMGTGENIQYF.

This rearrangement joins TRBV24-1 to TRBJ2-2; 14 bases map to TRBD2. The trim removed 3 bases at V and 4 bases at J, leaving 12 bases unmatched. CDR1 KGHDR and CDR2 SFDVKD come from the germline V gene. The CDR3 has 20 amino acids. The CDR3 DNA is TGTGCCACCAGTGATACCGAGACTAGCGGGAGGGCCGGGGGCACCGGGGAGCTGTTTTTT. This translates into CATSDTETSGRAGGTGELFF.

The rearrangement joins TRBV11-3 to TRBJ2-7; 7 nucleotides match TRBD1. V trimming: 5 bases; J trimming: 6 bases; junction bases outside the gene matches: 7. The CDR3 has 13 amino acids. Germline CDR1 and CDR2: SGHNT and YENEEA. In DNA form, the CDR3 reads TGTGCCAGCAGCCAAGGGGACAGCCCCGAGCAGTACTTC. Protein sequence: CASSQGDSPEQYF.

There are a few counts of this clone. The chain is built from TRBV30 and TRBJ1-2, with TRBD1 matching 11 bases. J was trimmed by 0 bases and V by 3 bases; bases with no gene match: 3. The CDR3 sequence is 15 residues long. Per the germline V gene, CDR1 is GTSNPN and CDR2 is SVGIG (reference sequence). The chain's CDR3 is CAWRGDRGTNYGYTF. The CDR3 region has the DNA TGTGCCTGGAGGGGGGACAGGGGGACTAACTATGGCTACACCTTC.

The chain links TRBV4-2 to TRBJ2-3, with 14 bases aligning to TRBD2. J was trimmed by 2 bases and V by 4 bases; bases with no gene match: 8. Germline CDR1 is LGHNA and CDR2 is YNFKEQ. The CDR3 length is 18 residues. CDR3: CASSPLTSGRAHTDTQYF. CDR3 DNA sequence: TGTGCCAGCAGCCCCCTGACTAGCGGGAGGGCTCACACAGATACGCAGTATTTT.

The rearrangement joins TRBV4-2 to TRBJ2-4; the D gene is possibly TRBD2 (6 bases). Per germline, CDR1 LGHNA and CDR2 YNFKEQ. CDR3 length: 13 amino acids. Between the trimmed V and J ends, which lost 6 bases and 7 bases, there was a span of 13 bases. CDR3 in DNA: TGTGCCAGCAGACATCCTGGGAGGAACATTCAGTACTTC. Its protein is CASRHPGRNIQYF.

In its sample, this clone was seen a few times. The chain uses TRBV5-4 and TRBJ2-2; the D gene is possibly TRBD1 (7 bases). Deletions cut 5 bases from V and 6 bases from J, with 20 bases between. CDR3 length: 16 residues. Germline loops: CDR1 SGHNT, CDR2 YYREEE (reference sequence). The CDR3 DNA follows: TGTGCCAGCAGACTGGGAGTGGGCGGGACAGCCGGGGAGCTGTTTTTT. Translation gives CASRLGVGGTAGELFF. Variable domain in full (rest from reference TRBV5-4 and TRBJ2-2): ETGVTQSPTHLIKTRGQQVTLRCSSQSGHNTVSWYQQALGQGPQFIFQYYREEENGRGNFPPRFSGLQFPNYSSELNVNALELDDSALYLCASRLGVGGTAGELFFGEGSRLTVL.

This clone was recorded a few times. This chain uses TRBV6-5 with TRBJ2-2, with 7 bases aligning to TRBD1. CDR1 is MNHEY and CDR2 is SVGAGI in the germline V gene. V lost 6 bases, J lost 7 bases, and 8 bases stayed unmatched. The CDR3 runs 14 residues. This CDR3 reads CASRSTGLIGELFF. CDR3 sequence (DNA): TGTGCCAGCAGGTCGACAGGGCTCATCGGGGAGCTGTTTTTT.

The chain combines TRBV7-3 with TRBJ2-1; tentatively, D is TRBD2 (6 bases). This CDR3 region has 16 residues. Trimming removed 6 bases at V and 9 bases at J, with 24 bases between. Germline-derived CDR1 and CDR2 are SGHTA and FQGTGA. The CDR3 loop is CASSSLPGGIQFEQFF. The CDR3 DNA is TGTGCCAGCAGTTCCCTTCCCGGAGGGATACAATTTGAGCAGTTCTTC.

The chain joins TRBV14 to TRBJ2-3; D is undetermined. Trimming removed 1 base from V and 7 bases from J, with 6 bases in between. Germline V lookup: CDR1 SGHDN, CDR2 FVKESK. CDR3 length: 12 residues. The CDR3 bases are TGTGCCAGCAGCCAAGTCGTAAATACGCAGTATTTT. Translated: CASSQVVNTQYF.

A few counts support this clone. The chain employs TRBV6-5 and TRBJ2-5; TRBD1 agrees at 7 bases. V lost 6 bases to trimming and J lost 2 bases; unmatched junction nucleotides: 9. The CDR3 has 15 residues. CDR1 is MNHEY and CDR2 is SVGAGI in the germline V gene. Here the CDR3 DNA reads TGTGCCAGCAGCGCCAGGGGACAGATACAAGAGACCCAGTACTTC. Protein product: CASSARGQIQETQYF.

V gene TRBV21-1 combines with J gene TRBJ2-4; the table's TRBD2 call for D was not verified on the DNA. TRBV21-1 is a pseudogene. The CDR3 runs 19 residues. CDR3 in DNA: TGTGCCAGCCGAACTGCGCCACTGAGTCCCGAGGCGGCCAAAAACATTCAGTACTTC. Its protein product is CASRTAPLSPEAAKNIQYF.

V gene TRBV6-1 combines with J gene TRBJ2-5; 7 bases fit TRBD1. Germline assignment: CDR1 MNHNS and CDR2 SASEGT. The V segment lost 0 bases and the J segment 7 bases; nucleotides outside the gene matches: 2. CDR3 size: 13 residues. In DNA form, the CDR3 reads TGTGCCAGCAGTGAAGCCCCAGGGGGGACCCAGTACTTC. It encodes CASSEAPGGTQYF.

The chain carries TRBV3-1 (or the pseudogene TRBV3-2) and TRBJ2-3; the D gene is possibly TRBD2 (6 bases). From germline, CDR1 is LGHDT and CDR2 YNNKEL (reference sequence). This CDR3 has 15 residues. V gave up 0 bases and J gave up 10 bases, with 17 bases separating them. The CDR3 region has the DNA TGTGCCAGCAGCCAAGATTCAGTAGGCGGGAAGGCGCAGTATTTT. It codes for CASSQDSVGGKAQYF.

This clone was detected once. This chain links TRBV27 with TRBJ1-6; 7 bases line up with TRBD1. Germline lookup yields CDR1 MNHEY and CDR2 SMNVEV (reference sequence). This CDR3 comprises 15 residues. The V segment lost 5 bases and the J segment 5 bases; nucleotides outside the gene matches: 6. CDR3 sequence (DNA): TGTGCCAGCAGTCCACAGGGGCGAAATAATTCACCCCTCCACTTT. Translating gives CASSPQGRNNSPLHF.

This clone has just one count. The CDR3 region has the DNA TGTGCCAGCTCTCCGGGCCCAGGGCCAGATACGCAGTATTTT. Translation gives CASSPGPGPDTQYF. The chain links TRBV19 to TRBJ2-3; D might be TRBD1 (5 bases). Trimming cost V 9 bases and J 4 bases, with 17 bases left between them. Germline V CDR1 and CDR2: LNHDA, SQIVND (reference sequence). CDR3 length equals 14 residues.

The chain joins TRBV25-1 to TRBJ1-3; D is undetermined. Trimming removed 4 bases at V and 0 bases at J, with 13 bases between. In germline, CDR1 is MGHDK, CDR2 SYGVNS. The CDR3 extends over 16 amino acids. The CDR3 DNA is TGTGCCAGCAGTGTCCGGGATCTACACTCTGGAAACACCATATATTTT. It codes for CASSVRDLHSGNTIYF.

The chain joins TRBV6-5 to TRBJ2-7; D might be TRBD2 (6 bases). CDR1 is MNHEY and CDR2 is SVGAGI in the germline V gene. V lost 7 bases and J lost 0, with 16 bases in between. CDR3 length equals 15 residues. CDR3 sequence (DNA): TGTGCCAGCACCGGACCGGGACTCAGCTCCTACGAGCAGTACTTC. Translated: CASTGPGLSSYEQYF.

This clone was recorded only once. The chain is built from TRBV4-1 and TRBJ2-5, with TRBD1 matching 10 bases. The trim removed 3 bases at V and 5 bases at J, leaving 18 bases unmatched. CDR1 is MGHRA and CDR2 is YSYEKL in the germline V gene. This CDR3 comprises 19 residues. CDR3 protein: CASSHRLIMTGGAGETQYF. The DNA of the CDR3 is TGCGCCAGCAGCCACCGCCTAATCATGACAGGGGGCGCGGGGGAGACCCAGTACTTC.

The rearrangement joins TRBV6-6 to TRBJ2-7; tentative D call: TRBD2 (6 bases). The CDR3 contains 14 residues. V was trimmed by 2 bases and J by 3 bases, leaving 11 bases between them. Per the germline V gene, CDR1 is MNHNY and CDR2 is SVGAGI (reference sequence). The CDR3 loop reads CASSYRGDFYEQYF. CDR3 DNA: TGTGCCAGCAGTTACCGAGGGGACTTCTACGAGCAGTACTTC.

This clone was detected a few times. The chain couples TRBV11-3 to TRBJ1-1, with unresolved D. V lost 4 bases and J 7 bases, leaving 13 bases between the germline ends. CDR1 and CDR2 (germline): SGHNT, YENEEA. The CDR3 is 13 residues long. DNA for the CDR3: TGTGCCAGCAGCTGGACGGGAGCAGGTGAAGCTTTCTTT. Translating it yields CASSWTGAGEAFF.

The chain uses TRBV11-2 and TRBJ2-1, with a weak D call TRBD1 (6 bases). The germline CDR1 and CDR2 sequences are SGHAT and FQNNGV. Trimming pared 5 bases from V and 3 bases from J, leaving 17 bases between. CDR3 length equals 16 residues. The chain's CDR3 is CASSRSRQGNYNEQFF. CDR3 coding DNA: TGTGCCAGCAGCCGTTCAAGGCAGGGGAACTACAATGAGCAGTTCTTC.

The chain employs TRBV30 and TRBJ2-7, with TRBD1 as a possible D gene (6 bases). Per the germline V gene, CDR1 is GTSNPN and CDR2 is SVGIG (reference sequence). The CDR3 runs 12 residues. V lost 1 base and J lost 6, with 10 bases in between. The CDR3 is CAWSATGTEQYF. In DNA, the CDR3 is TGTGCCTGGAGTGCTACAGGGACCGAGCAGTACTTC.

The V and J genes are TRBV15 and TRBJ1-2; perhaps TRBD1 as D (6 bases). There are 15 residues in the CDR3. Trimming took 1 base from V and 1 from J, leaving 10 bases between them. Per the germline V gene, CDR1 is LNHNV and CDR2 is YYDKDF (reference sequence). Written as DNA, the CDR3 is TGTGCCACCAGCAGAGGTCCAGGGGATAACTATGGCTACACCTTC. Protein: CATSRGPGDNYGYTF. Full variable domain (missing parts from reference TRBV15 and TRBJ1-2): DAMVIQNPRYQVTQFGKPVTLSCSQTLNHNVMYWYQQKSSQAPKLLFHYYDKDFNNEADTPDNFQSRRPNTSFCFLDIRSPGLGDTAMYLCATSRGPGDNYGYTFGSGTRLTVV.

As DNA, the CDR3 is TGTGCCAGCAGCTTGGATGGCGGGGTCTACAATGAGCAGTTCTTC. Encoded protein: CASSLDGGVYNEQFF. This chain uses TRBV5-4 with TRBJ2-1; tentatively, D is TRBD2 (6 bases). This CDR3 comprises 15 residues. V gave up 0 bases and J gave up 3 bases, with 10 bases separating them. Germline V gives CDR1 SGHNT, CDR2 YYREEE (reference sequence).

The chain employs TRBV7-3 and TRBJ2-1; 10 nucleotides align to TRBD2. The junction had 19 bases not matched to a gene; V was cut back by 0 bases and J by 8 bases. Germline CDR1 SGHTA, CDR2 FQGTGA. The CDR3 loop spans 20 amino acids. The CDR3 sequence is CASSLTVFRIGASGSDEQFF. The CDR3 region has the DNA TGTGCCAGCAGCTTAACTGTCTTTAGGATTGGGGCTAGCGGGAGCGATGAGCAGTTCTTC.

The chain uses TRBV7-3 and TRBJ2-1; 8 nucleotides line up with TRBD2. V trimming: 0 bases; J trimming: 0 bases; junction bases outside the gene matches: 1. The CDR3 has 16 residues. Per the germline V gene, CDR1 is SGHTA and CDR2 is FQGTGA. CDR3 bases: TGTGCCAGCAGCTTAACCGGGACTAGCTCCTACAATGAGCAGTTCTTC. Encoded protein: CASSLTGTSSYNEQFF.

The rearrangement joins TRBV27 to TRBJ2-2; D not resolved. The CDR3 loop spans 15 amino acids. The germline V and J ends were trimmed by 7 bases and 6 bases, with 18 bases remaining between them. Germline V lookup: CDR1 MNHEY, CDR2 SMNVEV (reference sequence). In nucleotides, the CDR3 is TGTGCCAGCACCCTTAGGTCAGACTTGGCCGGGGAGCTGTTTTTT. Translation gives CASTLRSDLAGELFF.

This clone was seen more than once but under ten times. The chain uses TRBV6-2 or TRBV6-3 and TRBJ1-3; D uncertain. The germline V gene has CDR1 MNHEY and CDR2 SVGEGT. The CDR3 has 14 residues. The V gene lost 2 bases and the J gene lost 4 bases, with 9 bases spanning the gap. The CDR3 coding sequence is TGTGCCAGCAGTTACCTAAGCTCGGGAAACACCATATATTTT. This encodes CASSYLSSGNTIYF.

The rearrangement links TRBV21-1 to TRBJ2-7; TRBD2 is the table's D call, not checked against the DNA. TRBV21-1 is deemed a pseudogene. The CDR3 loop spans 13 amino acids. The CDR3 here is CASEGFGTYEQYF. As DNA, the CDR3 is TGTGCCAGCGAGGGATTTGGGACTTACGAGCAGTACTTC.

In this sample, this clone turned up many times. The chain carries TRBV13 and TRBJ2-1, with 9 bases aligning to TRBD2. The CDR3 runs to 19 residues. Germline CDR1 and CDR2: PRHDT and FYEKMQ (reference sequence). Losses at the gene ends were 9 bases for V and 7 bases for J; bases not matched to a gene: 25. CDR3 sequence (DNA): TGTGCCAGTCTCGCCCTGCTAGCGGGGATAATAGAACCTCGGAATGAGCAGTTCTTC. Translation: CASLALLAGIIEPRNEQFF.

The chain couples TRBV12-3 or TRBV12-4 to TRBJ1-5; D remains unclear. V was cut by 5 bases and J by 7 bases, with 9 bases left in between. The CDR3 contains 12 residues. CDR3 bases: TGTGCCAGCAGTACCCTAGGCCAGCCCCAGCATTTT. This translates into CASSTLGQPQHF.